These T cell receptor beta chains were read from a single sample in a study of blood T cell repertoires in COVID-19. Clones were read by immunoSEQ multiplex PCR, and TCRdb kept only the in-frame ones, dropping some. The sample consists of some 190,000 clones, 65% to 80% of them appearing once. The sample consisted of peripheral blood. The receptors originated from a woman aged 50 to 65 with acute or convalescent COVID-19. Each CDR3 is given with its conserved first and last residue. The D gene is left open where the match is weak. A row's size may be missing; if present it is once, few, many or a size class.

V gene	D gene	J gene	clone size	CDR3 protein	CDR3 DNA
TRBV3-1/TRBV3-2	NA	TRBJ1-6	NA	CASSQGRDNSPLHF	TGTGCCAGCAGCCAAGGGCGGGATAATTCACCCCTCCACTTT
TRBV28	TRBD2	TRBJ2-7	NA	CASSPRLAGGYEQYF	TGTGCCAGCAGCCCGCGACTAGCGGGAGGCTACGAGCAGTACTTC
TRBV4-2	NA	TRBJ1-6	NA	CASTSDLGASPLHF	TGTGCCAGCACCTCAGACCTGGGGGCCTCACCCCTCCACTTT
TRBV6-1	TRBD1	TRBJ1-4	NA	CASSESRTGGPNEKLFF	TGTGCCAGCAGTGAGTCCCGGACAGGGGGCCCTAATGAAAAACTGTTTTTT
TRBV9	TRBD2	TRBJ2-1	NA	CASSVGDSGSSYNEQFF	TGTGCCAGCAGCGTAGGCGATAGCGGGAGCTCCTACAATGAGCAGTTCTTC
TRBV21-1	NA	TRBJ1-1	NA	CASSPTGRQAFF	TGTGCCAGCAGCCCTACAGGCAGACAAGCTTTCTTT
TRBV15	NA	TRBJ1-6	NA	CATSRDWGAGSPLHF	TGTGCCACCAGCAGAGATTGGGGAGCCGGTTCACCCCTCCACTTT
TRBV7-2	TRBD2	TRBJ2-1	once	CASSFLSGLAGNEQFF	TGTGCCAGCAGCTTCTTATCCGGGCTAGCGGGCAATGAGCAGTTCTTC
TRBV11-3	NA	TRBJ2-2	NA	CASSFQGNTGELFF	TGTGCCAGCAGTTTTCAGGGAAACACCGGGGAGCTGTTTTTT
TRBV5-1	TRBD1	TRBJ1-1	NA	CASSPSTGGTEAFF	TGCGCCAGCAGCCCCTCGACAGGGGGCACTGAAGCTTTCTTT
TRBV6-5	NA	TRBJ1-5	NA	CASSFRQASNQPQHF	TGTGCCAGCAGTTTTCGACAGGCTAGCAATCAGCCCCAGCATTTT
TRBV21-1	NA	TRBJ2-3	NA	CASSSGLPGDTQYF	TGTGCCAGCAGCTCCGGGCTGCCGGGGGATACGCAGTATTTT
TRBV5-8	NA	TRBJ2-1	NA	CASSFDSGEQFF	TGTGCCAGCAGCTTTGACTCAGGGGAGCAGTTCTTC
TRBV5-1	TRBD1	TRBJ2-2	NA	CASSLPGQGYTGELFF	TGCGCCAGCAGCTTGCCCGGACAGGGATACACCGGGGAGCTGTTTTTT
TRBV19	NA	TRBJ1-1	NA	CASSRTAHTEAFF	TGTGCCAGTAGTCGGACAGCCCACACTGAAGCTTTCTTT
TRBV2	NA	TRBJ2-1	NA	CATGLGGGGEQFF	TGTGCCACCGGACTAGGGGGGGGTGGTGAGCAGTTCTTC
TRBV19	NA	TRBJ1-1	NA	CASNAPRNMDTEAFF	TGTGCCAGTAATGCCCCTAGGAATATGGACACTGAAGCTTTCTTT
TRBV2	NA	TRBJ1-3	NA	CASKGQGGNTIYF	TGTGCCAGCAAGGGCCAGGGAGGAAACACCATATATTTT
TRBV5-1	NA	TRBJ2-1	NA	CASSLSNEYNEQFF	TGCGCCAGCAGCTTATCTAATGAGTACAATGAGCAGTTCTTC
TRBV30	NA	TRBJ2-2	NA	CAWSEGRAGELFF	TGTGCCTGGAGTGAAGGGAGAGCCGGGGAGCTGTTTTTT
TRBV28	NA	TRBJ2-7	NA	CASSFTGSLSYEQYF	TGTGCCAGCAGTTTTACAGGGTCCCTCTCCTACGAGCAGTACTTC
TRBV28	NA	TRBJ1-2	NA	CASSLNGGLGYTF	TGTGCCAGCAGTCTAAACGGGGGTTTAGGCTACACCTTC
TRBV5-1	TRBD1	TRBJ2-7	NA	CASSWGQGYEQYF	TGCGCCAGCAGCTGGGGACAGGGGTACGAGCAGTACTTC
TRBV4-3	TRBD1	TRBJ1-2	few	CASSQEGTGADGYTF	TGCGCCAGCAGCCAAGAGGGGACAGGGGCAGATGGCTACACCTTC
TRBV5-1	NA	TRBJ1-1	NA	CASSLEGLNTEAFF	TGCGCCAGCAGCTTGGAGGGGTTGAACACTGAAGCTTTCTTT
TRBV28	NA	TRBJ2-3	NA	CASSPFEASDTQYF	TGTGCCAGCAGCCCTTTTGAGGCCTCAGATACGCAGTATTTT
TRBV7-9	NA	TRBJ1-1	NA	CASSLEAIRNTEAFF	TGTGCCAGCAGTCTTGAGGCGATCCGGAACACTGAAGCTTTCTTT
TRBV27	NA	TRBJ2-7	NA	CASSFKPGGYEQYF	TGTGCCAGCAGTTTTAAGCCTGGAGGCTACGAGCAGTACTTC
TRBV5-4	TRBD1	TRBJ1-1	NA	CASSTGTGGWNTEAFF	TGTGCCAGCAGCACCGGGACAGGGGGCTGGAACACTGAAGCTTTCTTT
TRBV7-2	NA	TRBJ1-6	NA	CASSLQGGGSPLHF	TGTGCCAGCAGCCTCCAAGGAGGTGGATCACCCCTCCACTTT
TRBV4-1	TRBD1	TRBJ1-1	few	CASSPGTGGTEAFF	TGCGCCAGCAGCCCGGGGACAGGGGGCACTGAAGCTTTCTTT
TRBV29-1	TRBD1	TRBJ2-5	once	CSVEGRDREETQYF	TGCAGCGTTGAGGGCCGGGACAGGGAAGAGACCCAGTACTTC
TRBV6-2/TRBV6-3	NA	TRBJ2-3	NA	CASSYLGGAADTQYF	TGTGCCAGCAGTTATCTCGGGGGAGCTGCAGATACGCAGTATTTT
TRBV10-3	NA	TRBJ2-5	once	CAISDEAFSATQYF	TGTGCCATCAGTGATGAGGCCTTCTCGGCGACCCAGTACTTC